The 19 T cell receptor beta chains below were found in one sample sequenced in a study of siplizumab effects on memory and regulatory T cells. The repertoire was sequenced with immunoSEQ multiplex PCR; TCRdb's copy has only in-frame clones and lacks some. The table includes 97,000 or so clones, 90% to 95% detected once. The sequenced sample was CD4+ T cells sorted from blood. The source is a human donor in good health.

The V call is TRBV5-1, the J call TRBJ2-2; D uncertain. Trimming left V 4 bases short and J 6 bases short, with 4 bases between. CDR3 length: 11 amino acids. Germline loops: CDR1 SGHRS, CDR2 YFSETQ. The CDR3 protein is CASSRSGELFF. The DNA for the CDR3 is TGCGCCAGCAGCAGATCCGGGGAGCTGTTTTTT.

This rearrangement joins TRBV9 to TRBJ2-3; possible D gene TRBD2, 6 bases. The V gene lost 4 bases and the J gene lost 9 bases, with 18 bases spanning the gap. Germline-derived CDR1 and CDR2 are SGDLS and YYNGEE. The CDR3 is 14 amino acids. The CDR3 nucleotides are TGTGCCAGCAGCATACGGACTACTTCAGGGACGCAGTATTTT. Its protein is CASSIRTTSGTQYF.

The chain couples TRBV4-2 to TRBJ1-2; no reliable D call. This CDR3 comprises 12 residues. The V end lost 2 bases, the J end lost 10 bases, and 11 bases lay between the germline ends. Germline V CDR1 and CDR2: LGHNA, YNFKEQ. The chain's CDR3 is CASSQRGSDYTF. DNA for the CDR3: TGTGCCAGCAGCCAACGAGGGTCGGACTACACCTTC.

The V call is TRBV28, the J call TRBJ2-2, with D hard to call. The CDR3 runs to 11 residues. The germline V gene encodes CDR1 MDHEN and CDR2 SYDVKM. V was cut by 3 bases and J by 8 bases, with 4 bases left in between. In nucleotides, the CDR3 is TGTGCCAGCAGTTTGGCGGGGGAGCTGTTTTTT. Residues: CASSLAGELFF.

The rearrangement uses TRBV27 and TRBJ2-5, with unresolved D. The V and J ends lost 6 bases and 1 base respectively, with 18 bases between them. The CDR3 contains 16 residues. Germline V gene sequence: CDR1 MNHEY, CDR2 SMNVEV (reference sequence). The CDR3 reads CASRSREFGTQETQYF. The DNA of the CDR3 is TGTGCCAGCAGAAGCCGTGAGTTCGGCACCCAAGAGACCCAGTACTTC.

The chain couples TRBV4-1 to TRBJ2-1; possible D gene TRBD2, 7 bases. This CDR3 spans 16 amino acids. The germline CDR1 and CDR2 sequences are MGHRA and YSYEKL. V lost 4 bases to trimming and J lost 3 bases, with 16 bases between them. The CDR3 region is CASSLKGGGDYNEQFF. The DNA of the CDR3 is TGCGCCAGCAGCCTCAAGGGGGGGGGTGACTACAATGAGCAGTTCTTC.

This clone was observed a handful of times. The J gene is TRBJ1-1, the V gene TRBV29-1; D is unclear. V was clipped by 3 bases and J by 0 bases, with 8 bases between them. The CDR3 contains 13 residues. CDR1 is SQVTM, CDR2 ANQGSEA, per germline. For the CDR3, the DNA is TGCAGCGTTGAGAAGCGTATGAACACTGAAGCTTTCTTT. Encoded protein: CSVEKRMNTEAFF.

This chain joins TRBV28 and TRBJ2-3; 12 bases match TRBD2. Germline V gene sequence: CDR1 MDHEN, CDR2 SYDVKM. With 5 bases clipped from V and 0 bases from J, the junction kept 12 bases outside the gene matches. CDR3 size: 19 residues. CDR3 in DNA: TGTGCCAGCAGTCCCCATCTTACTAGCGGGAGGCGGAGCACAGATACGCAGTATTTT. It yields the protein CASSPHLTSGRRSTDTQYF.

The CDR3 DNA follows: TGTGCCACCCGGGAGAACAGGGGAAGTTTGGAGCAGTACTTC. Translating gives CATRENRGSLEQYF. The V and J genes are TRBV6-1 and TRBJ2-7; maybe TRBD1 (7 bases). With 10 bases removed from V and 7 bases from J, the gap between germline ends came to 23 bases. The CDR3 spans 14 residues. Germline V gene lookup returns CDR1 MNHNS and CDR2 SASEGT.

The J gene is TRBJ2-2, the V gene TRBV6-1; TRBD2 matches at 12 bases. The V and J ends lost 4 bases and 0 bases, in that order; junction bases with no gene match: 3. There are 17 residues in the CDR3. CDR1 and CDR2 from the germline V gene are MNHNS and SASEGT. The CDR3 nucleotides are TGTGCCAGCAGTGTGACTAGCGGGAGAGCGAACACCGGGGAGCTGTTTTTT. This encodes CASSVTSGRANTGELFF.

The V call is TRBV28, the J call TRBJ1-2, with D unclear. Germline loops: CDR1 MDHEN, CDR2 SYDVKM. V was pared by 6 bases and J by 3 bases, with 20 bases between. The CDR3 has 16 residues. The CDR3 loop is CASRSFAKGPDYGYTF. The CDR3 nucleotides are TGTGCCAGCAGGAGTTTTGCCAAAGGGCCAGACTATGGCTACACCTTC.

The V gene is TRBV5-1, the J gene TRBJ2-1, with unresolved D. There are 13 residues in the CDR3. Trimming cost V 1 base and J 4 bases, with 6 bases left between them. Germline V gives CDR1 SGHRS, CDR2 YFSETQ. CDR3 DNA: TGCGCCAGCAGCTTGACGCCGTACAATGAGCAGTTCTTC. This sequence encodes CASSLTPYNEQFF.

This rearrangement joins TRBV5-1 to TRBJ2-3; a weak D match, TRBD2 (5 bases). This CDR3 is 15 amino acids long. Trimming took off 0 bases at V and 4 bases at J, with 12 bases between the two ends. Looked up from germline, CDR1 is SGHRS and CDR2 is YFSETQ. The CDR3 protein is CASSLEGAKADTQYF. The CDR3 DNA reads TGCGCCAGCAGCTTGGAGGGAGCGAAGGCAGATACGCAGTATTTT.

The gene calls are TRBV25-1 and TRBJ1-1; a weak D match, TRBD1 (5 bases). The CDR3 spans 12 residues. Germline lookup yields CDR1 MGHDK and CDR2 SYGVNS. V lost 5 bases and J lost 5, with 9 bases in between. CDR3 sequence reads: CASSQGGTEAFF. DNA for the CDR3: TGTGCCAGCAGTCAGGGTGGAACTGAAGCTTTCTTT.

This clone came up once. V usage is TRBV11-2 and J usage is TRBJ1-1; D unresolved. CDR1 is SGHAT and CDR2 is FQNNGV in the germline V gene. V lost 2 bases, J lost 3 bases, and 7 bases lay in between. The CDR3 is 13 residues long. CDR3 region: CASSLFFDTEAFF. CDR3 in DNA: TGTGCCAGCAGCTTATTTTTTGACACTGAAGCTTTCTTT.

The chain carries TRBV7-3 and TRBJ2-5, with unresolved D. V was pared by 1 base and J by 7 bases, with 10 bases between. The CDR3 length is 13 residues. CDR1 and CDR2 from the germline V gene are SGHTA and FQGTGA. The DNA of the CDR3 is TGTGCCAGCAGCTTAAACGCGCTGGGGACCCAGTACTTC. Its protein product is CASSLNALGTQYF.

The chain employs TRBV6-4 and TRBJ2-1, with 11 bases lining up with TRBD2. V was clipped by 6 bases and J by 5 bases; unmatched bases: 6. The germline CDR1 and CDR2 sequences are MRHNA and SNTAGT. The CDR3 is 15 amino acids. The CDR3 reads CASRDGTSGNNEQFF. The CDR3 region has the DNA TGTGCCAGCAGAGACGGGACTAGCGGTAACAATGAGCAGTTCTTC.

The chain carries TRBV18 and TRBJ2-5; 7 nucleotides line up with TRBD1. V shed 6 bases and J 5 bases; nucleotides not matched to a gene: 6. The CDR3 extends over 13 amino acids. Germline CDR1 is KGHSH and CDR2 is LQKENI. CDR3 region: CASSPDRSETQYF. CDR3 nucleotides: TGTGCCAGCTCTCCGGACAGGTCCGAGACCCAGTACTTC.

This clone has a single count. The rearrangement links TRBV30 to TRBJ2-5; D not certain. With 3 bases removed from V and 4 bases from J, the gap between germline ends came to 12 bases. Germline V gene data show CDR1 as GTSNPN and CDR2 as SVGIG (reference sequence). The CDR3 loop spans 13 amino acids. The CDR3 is CAWSPQSRETQYF. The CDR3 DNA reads TGTGCCTGGAGCCCTCAATCGCGAGAGACCCAGTACTTC.